The T cell receptor beta chain described here comes from a study of tumor-infiltrating lymphocytes in oesophageal squamous cell carcinoma. MiXCR, run by TCRdb on the PCR reads, gives a single entry per CDR3 protein. This table has 20,000 or so distinct CDR3 sequences, more than 35% appearing once. As regards this clonotype: One end of the junction varies from germline; a read error may be responsible.

The sequencing input was esophageal tumor tissue. The receptor was derived from a male donor with esophageal squamous cell carcinoma.

CDR3 sequence reads: CASSRTGLINEPYF. In nucleotides, the CDR3 is TGTGCCAGCAGTAGGACAGGGCTGATCAATGAGCCGTACTTC. V gene TRBV27 combines with J gene TRBJ2-7; 8 bases line up with TRBD1. Looked up from germline, CDR1 is MNHEY and CDR2 is SMNVEV (reference sequence). CDR3 size: 14 residues.